This T cell receptor (beta chain) was documented in a study of chemoradiotherapy in HPV16-positive cancers. Study-wide results and caveats: Candidate HPV-specific clones and E7-related TCR motifs grew in tumor during treatment. In HPV16-positive patients, HPV-responsive T-cell expansion tracked better recurrence-free survival. HPV-specific T cells were functionally defined from only a couple of HPV16-positive patients.

In germline, CDR1 is MGHRA, CDR2 YSYEKL. The CDR3 spans 18 residues. V was clipped by 1 base and J by 2 bases, with 15 bases between them. The assay was immunoSEQ multiplex PCR, and TCRdb's table has in-frame clones only and misses some. The data show some 1,300 clones, around three quarters seen once. Concerning this clone itself: Its antigen is not identified.

Repertoires were sampled repeatedly during chemoradiotherapy. The genes are TRBV4-1 and TRBJ2-6; D is ambiguous. The sample was tumor tissue, taken from a patient who underwent chemoradiotherapy. The clonotype originates from a human donor with HPV-associated anogenital cancer. This CDR3 is CASSQVNSPPPGANVLTF. The CDR3 DNA reads as TGCGCCAGCAGCCAAGTAAATAGCCCCCCTCCTGGGGCCAACGTCCTGACTTTC.